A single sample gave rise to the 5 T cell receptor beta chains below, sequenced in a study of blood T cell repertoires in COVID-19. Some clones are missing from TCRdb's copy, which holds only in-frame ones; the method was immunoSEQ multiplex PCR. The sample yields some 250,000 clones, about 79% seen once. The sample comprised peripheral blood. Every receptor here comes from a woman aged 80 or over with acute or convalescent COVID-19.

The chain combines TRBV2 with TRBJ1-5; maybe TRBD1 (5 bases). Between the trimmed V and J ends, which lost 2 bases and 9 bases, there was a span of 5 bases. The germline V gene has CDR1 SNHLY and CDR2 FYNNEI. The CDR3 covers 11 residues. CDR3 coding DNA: TGTGCCAGCAGTGAAAGGGGGCCCCAGCATTTT. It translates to CASSERGPQHF. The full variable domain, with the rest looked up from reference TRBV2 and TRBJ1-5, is EPEVTQTPSHQVTQMGQEVILRCVPISNHLYFYWYRQILGQKVEFLVSFYNNEISEKSEIFDDQFSVERPDGSNFTLKIRSTKLEDSAMYFCASSERGPQHFGDGTRLSIL.

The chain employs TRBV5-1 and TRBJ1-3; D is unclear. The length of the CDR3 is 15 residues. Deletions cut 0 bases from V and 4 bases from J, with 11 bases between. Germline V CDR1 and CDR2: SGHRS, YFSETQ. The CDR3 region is CASSLGEGSGNTIYF. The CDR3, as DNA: TGCGCCAGCAGCTTGGGAGAGGGCTCCGGAAACACCATATATTTT.

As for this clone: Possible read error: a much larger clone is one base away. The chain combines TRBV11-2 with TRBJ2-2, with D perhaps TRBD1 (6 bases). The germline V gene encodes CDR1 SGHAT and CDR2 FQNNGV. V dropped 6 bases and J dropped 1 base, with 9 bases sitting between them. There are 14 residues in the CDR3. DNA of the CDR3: TGTGCCAGCAGGGTGGACAGGAACACCGGGGAGCTGTTTTTT. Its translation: CASRVDRNTGELFF.

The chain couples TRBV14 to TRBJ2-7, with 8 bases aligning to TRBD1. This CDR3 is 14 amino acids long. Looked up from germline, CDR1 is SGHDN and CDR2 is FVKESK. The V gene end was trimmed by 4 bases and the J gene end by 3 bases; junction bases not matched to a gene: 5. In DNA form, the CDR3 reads TGTGCCAGCAGCCGAGGGACAGGTAGCTACGAGCAGTACTTC. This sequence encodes CASSRGTGSYEQYF.

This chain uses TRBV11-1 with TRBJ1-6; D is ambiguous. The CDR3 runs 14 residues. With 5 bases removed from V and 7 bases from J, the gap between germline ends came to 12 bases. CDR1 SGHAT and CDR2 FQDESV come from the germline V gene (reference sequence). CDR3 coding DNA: TGTGCCAGCAGCCAACGGGAAAAAAATTCACCCCTCCACTTT. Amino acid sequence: CASSQREKNSPLHF.